These 10 T cell receptor beta chains were sequenced from one sample in a study of T-cell memory formation after mild COVID-19. In TCRdb, the 5' RACE reads were re-called with MiXCR into one record per CDR3 protein. The table records 300,000 or so distinct CDR3 sequences, roughly 15% of them present only once. The sample taken for sequencing was PBMCs or a T cell subset sorted from them (not recorded which). All receptors come from a young man who had mild COVID-19 (a few samples of this study predate the infection). Cell type and time point are not known.

In its sample, this clonotype was seen many times. The genes are TRBV5-1 and TRBJ2-2; TRBD1 is a possible D gene (5 bases). Germline V lookup: CDR1 SGHRS, CDR2 YFSETQ. The V end was cut by 7 bases, the J end by 4 bases, with 17 bases between. This CDR3 has 15 amino acids. This CDR3 reads CASAVQELGTGELFF. In DNA form, the CDR3 reads TGCGCCAGCGCGGTACAGGAGCTCGGCACCGGGGAGCTGTTTTTT. Looking up the rest from reference TRBV5-1 and TRBJ2-2 gives the full variable domain: KAGVTQTPRYLIKTRGQQVTLSCSPISGHRSVSWYQQTPGQGLQFLFEYFSETQRNKGNFPGRFSGRQFSNSRSEMNVSTLELGDSALYLCASAVQELGTGELFFGEGSRLTVL.

The sample holds many counts of this clonotype. V is TRBV3-1 and J is TRBJ2-5; D is possibly TRBD2 (6 bases). The CDR3 runs to 14 residues. Trimming took off 4 bases at V and 2 bases at J, with 11 bases between the two ends. Germline-derived CDR1 and CDR2 are LGHDT and YNNKEL (reference sequence). CDR3 region: CASSRLEGQETQYF. The DNA of the CDR3 is TGTGCCAGCAGCCGACTAGAGGGACAAGAGACCCAGTACTTC.

V and J are TRBV7-2 and TRBJ2-3; 12 positions agree with TRBD2. Germline CDR1 SGHTA, CDR2 FQGNSA. J lost 6 bases, V lost 5 bases, and 9 bases had no gene match. This CDR3 has 16 residues. The CDR3 DNA follows: TGTGCCAGCAGCCCCCCGACTAGCGGGGGCAGGGATACGCAGTATTTT. It codes for CASSPPTSGGRDTQYF. Full variable domain (missing parts from reference TRBV7-2 and TRBJ2-3): GAGVSQSPSNKVTEKGKDVELRCDPISGHTALYWYRQSLGQGLEFLIYFQGNSAPDKSGLPSDRFSAERTGGSVSTLTIQRTQQEDSAVYLCASSPPTSGGRDTQYFGPGTRLTVL.

The rearrangement joins TRBV3-1 to TRBJ1-1, with unresolved D. The CDR3 runs 19 residues. V was shortened by 4 bases and J by 0 bases, with 24 bases between the two germline ends. Germline lookup yields CDR1 LGHDT and CDR2 YNNKEL (reference sequence). CDR3 bases: TGTGCCAGCAGCCCATCGAGGGCTATCACCGCCCGGGTGAACACTGAAGCTTTCTTT. The encoded protein is CASSPSRAITARVNTEAFF.

The V call is TRBV7-9, the J call TRBJ2-4; D call uncertain. This CDR3 contains 13 residues. CDR1 and CDR2 from the germline V gene are SEHNR and FQNEAQ (reference sequence). Between the trimmed V and J ends, which lost 2 bases and 7 bases, there was a span of 9 bases. The CDR3 spells CASSLNPVNIQYF. In DNA form, the CDR3 reads TGTGCCAGCAGCTTAAACCCAGTGAACATTCAGTACTTC.

This clonotype was detected only a few times. The chain uses TRBV6-2 or TRBV6-3 and TRBJ2-7; D might be TRBD2 (5 bases). The CDR3 consists of 16 residues. The V gene's germline CDR1 is MNHEY and CDR2 SVGEGT. Between the trimmed V and J ends, which lost 0 bases and 2 bases, there was a span of 14 bases. The CDR3 region is CASSYSRREWAYEQYF. DNA for the CDR3: TGTGCCAGCAGTTACTCGAGACGGGAATGGGCCTACGAGCAGTACTTC.

This clonotype was recorded a few times. This sequence joins TRBV28 and TRBJ2-5, with D tentatively TRBD2 (6 bases). With 6 bases removed from V and 5 bases from J, the gap between germline ends came to 13 bases. There are 13 residues in the CDR3. The germline V gene has CDR1 MDHEN and CDR2 SYDVKM. The DNA for the CDR3 is TGTGCCAGCAGGGAGGAGGGTTGGGAGACCCAGTACTTC. Its protein is CASREEGWETQYF.

This clonotype was observed at least ten times. The J gene is TRBJ2-1, the V gene TRBV28; no clear D gene. V gave up 6 bases and J gave up 6 bases, with 6 bases separating them. Germline CDR1 reads MDHEN; CDR2 reads SYDVKM. CDR3 length equals 11 residues. This chain's CDR3 is CASSRPNEQFF. As DNA, the CDR3 is TGTGCCAGCAGCCGCCCCAATGAGCAGTTCTTC.

The chain links TRBV4-2 to TRBJ2-2, with TRBD1 as a possible D gene (5 bases). Trimming took off 0 bases at V and 1 base at J, with 9 bases between the two ends. This CDR3 is 16 amino acids long. Germline assignment: CDR1 LGHNA and CDR2 YNFKEQ. CDR3 residues: CASSQDGQGNTGELFF. The CDR3 DNA reads TGTGCCAGCAGCCAAGATGGTCAGGGGAACACCGGGGAGCTGTTTTTT.

The rearrangement uses TRBV11-3 and TRBJ1-1; D is possibly TRBD1 (6 bases). Germline CDR1 reads SGHNT; CDR2 reads YENEEA. CDR3 size: 13 residues. Deletions cut 4 bases from V and 7 bases from J, with 13 bases between. This CDR3 reads CASSSRQDHEAFF. DNA for the CDR3: TGTGCCAGCAGCTCCAGACAGGACCATGAAGCTTTCTTT.